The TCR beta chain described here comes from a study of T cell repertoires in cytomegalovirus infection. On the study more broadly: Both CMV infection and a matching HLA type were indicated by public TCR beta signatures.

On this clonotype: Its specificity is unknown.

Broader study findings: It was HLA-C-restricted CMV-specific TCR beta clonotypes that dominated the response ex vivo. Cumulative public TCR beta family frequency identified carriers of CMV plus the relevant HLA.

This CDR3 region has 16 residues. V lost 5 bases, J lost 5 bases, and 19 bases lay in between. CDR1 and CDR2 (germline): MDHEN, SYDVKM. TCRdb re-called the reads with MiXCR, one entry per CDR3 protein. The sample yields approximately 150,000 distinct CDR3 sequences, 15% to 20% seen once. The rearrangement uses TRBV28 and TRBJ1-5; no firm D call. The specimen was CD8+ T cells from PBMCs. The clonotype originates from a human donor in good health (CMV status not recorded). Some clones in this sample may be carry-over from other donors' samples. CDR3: CASSTRGGTTDQPQHF. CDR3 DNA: TGTGCCAGCAGTACCCGAGGCGGTACAACCGATCAGCCCCAGCATTTT.